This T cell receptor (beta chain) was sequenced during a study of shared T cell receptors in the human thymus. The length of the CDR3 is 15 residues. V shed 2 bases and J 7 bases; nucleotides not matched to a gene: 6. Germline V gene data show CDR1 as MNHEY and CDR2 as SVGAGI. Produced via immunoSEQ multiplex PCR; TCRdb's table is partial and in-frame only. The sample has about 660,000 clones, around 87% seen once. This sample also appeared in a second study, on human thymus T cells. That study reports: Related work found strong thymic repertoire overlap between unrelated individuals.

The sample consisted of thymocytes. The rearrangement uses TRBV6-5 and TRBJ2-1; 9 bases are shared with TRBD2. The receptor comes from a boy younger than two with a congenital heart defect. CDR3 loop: CASSYRGGRANEQFF. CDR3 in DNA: TGTGCCAGCAGTTACAGGGGCGGGAGGGCAAATGAGCAGTTCTTC.